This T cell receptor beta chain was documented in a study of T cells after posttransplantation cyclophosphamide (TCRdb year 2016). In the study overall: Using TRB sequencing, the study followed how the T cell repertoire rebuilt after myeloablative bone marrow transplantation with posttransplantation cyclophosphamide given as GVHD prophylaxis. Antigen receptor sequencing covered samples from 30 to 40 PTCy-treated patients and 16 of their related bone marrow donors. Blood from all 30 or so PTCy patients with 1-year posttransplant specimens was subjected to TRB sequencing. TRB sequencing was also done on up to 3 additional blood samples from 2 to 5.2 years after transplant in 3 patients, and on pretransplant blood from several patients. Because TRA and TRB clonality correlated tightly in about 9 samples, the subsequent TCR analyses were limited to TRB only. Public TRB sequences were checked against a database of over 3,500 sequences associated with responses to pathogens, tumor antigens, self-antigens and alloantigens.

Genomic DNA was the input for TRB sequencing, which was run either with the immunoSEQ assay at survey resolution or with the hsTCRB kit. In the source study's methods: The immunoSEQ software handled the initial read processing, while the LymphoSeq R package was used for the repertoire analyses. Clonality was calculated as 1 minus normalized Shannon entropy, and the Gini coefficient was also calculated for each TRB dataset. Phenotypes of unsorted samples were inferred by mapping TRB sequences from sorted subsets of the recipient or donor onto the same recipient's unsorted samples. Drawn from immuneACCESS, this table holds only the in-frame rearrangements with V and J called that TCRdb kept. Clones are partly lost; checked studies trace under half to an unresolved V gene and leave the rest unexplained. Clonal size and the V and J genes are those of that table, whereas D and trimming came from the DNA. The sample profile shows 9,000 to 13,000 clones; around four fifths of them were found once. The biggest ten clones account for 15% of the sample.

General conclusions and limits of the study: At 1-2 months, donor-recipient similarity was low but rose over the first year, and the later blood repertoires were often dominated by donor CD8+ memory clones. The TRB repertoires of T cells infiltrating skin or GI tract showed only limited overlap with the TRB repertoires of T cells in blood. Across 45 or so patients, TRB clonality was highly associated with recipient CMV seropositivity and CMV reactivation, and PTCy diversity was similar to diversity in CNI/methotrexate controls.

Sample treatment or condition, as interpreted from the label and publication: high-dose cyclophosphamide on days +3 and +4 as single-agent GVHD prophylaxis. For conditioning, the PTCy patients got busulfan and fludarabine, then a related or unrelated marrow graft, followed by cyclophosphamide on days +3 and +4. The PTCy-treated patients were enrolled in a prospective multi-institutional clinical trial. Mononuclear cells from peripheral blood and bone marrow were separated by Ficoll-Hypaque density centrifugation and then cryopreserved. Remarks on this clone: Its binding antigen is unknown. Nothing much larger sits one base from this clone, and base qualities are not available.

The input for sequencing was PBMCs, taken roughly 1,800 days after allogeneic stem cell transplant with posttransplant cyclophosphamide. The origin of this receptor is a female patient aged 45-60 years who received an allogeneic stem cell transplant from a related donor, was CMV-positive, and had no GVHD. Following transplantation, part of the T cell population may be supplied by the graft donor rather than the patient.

The DNA sequence reads TGCAGCGTTGTCCGCATAGAGCAAGAGACCCAGTACTTC. It is translated as CSVVRIEQETQYF. This chain is built from TRBV29-1 and TRBJ2-5; the D segment cannot be called with confidence. CDR1 SQVTM and CDR2 ANQGSEA were looked up in the germline V gene. Its CDR3 holds 13 amino acids, cysteine through phenylalanine. The kept DNA is CDR3 alone, 39 bases in frame from the first base. V is pared back by 4 bases and J by 2 bases, with 11 bases lying between the germline termini.